This T cell receptor (beta chain) was obtained from a study of T cells in Graves' hyperthyroidism and ophthalmopathy. Study as a whole: The initial diagnosis was the point when peripheral blood was collected, ahead of any treatment.

The TCR beta CDR3 regions underwent amplification using RNA transcripts as the source. First-round RT-PCR targeting the TCR CDR3 was performed with the HTBI primer set. Via MiXCR, TCRdb re-called the multiplex PCR reads, giving one row per CDR3 protein. The sample includes roughly 380,000 distinct CDR3 sequences, around 14% of them seen just once. Study-level findings and limits: The majority of expanded thyroid clonotypes above 0.001 also appeared in blood. Before onset, by a median of approximately 6.8 months, the model predicted ophthalmopathy.

Germline V gene data show CDR1 as SGHRS and CDR2 as YFSETQ. V lost 0 bases to trimming and J lost 0 bases, with 4 bases between them. The CDR3 sequence is 15 residues long. Participants, patients aged 18 to 65, had newly diagnosed hyperthyroidism with a duration under 2 months. This clonotype showed up just a few times. Its target is not known. Specimen: blood. The origin of this receptor is a woman aged 55-69 years with Graves' hyperthyroidism. The chain employs TRBV5-1 and TRBJ2-6; D is unresolved. CDR3 in amino acids: CASSLDLSGANVLTF. In DNA form, the CDR3 reads TGCGCCAGCAGCTTGGATCTCTCTGGGGCCAACGTCCTGACTTTC.